These 9 T cell receptor beta chains share one sample of origin, sequenced in a study of T cell responses to AZD1222 COVID-19 vaccine. Method: immunoSEQ multiplex PCR; TCRdb's copy keeps in-frame clones and lacks some. The sample lists approximately 140,000 clones, about 89% occurring once. This specimen consisted of peripheral blood, obtained 28 days after the second dose of the MenACWY control vaccine. The receptors were gathered from an adult who received the MenACWY meningococcal vaccine as a control.

This rearrangement joins TRBV25-1 to TRBJ2-7, with a tentative D call TRBD1 (5 bases). Germline loops: CDR1 MGHDK, CDR2 SYGVNS. This CDR3 comprises 16 residues. V was trimmed by 1 base and J by 2 bases, leaving 15 bases between them. CDR3 residues: CASSEFWTRNTYEQYF. The CDR3 DNA sequence: TGTGCCAGCAGTGAATTTTGGACAAGGAATACCTACGAGCAGTACTTC.

The chain's CDR3 is CATSERSRHAGPEGEQYF. The CDR3 DNA sequence: TGTGCCACCAGTGAGAGATCCCGTCACGCAGGGCCCGAAGGAGAGCAGTACTTC. The rearrangement joins TRBV24-1 to TRBJ2-7; D perhaps matches TRBD1 (5 bases). V was trimmed by 4 bases and J by 7 bases, leaving 28 bases between them. Germline lookup yields CDR1 KGHDR and CDR2 SFDVKD. The CDR3 covers 18 residues.

The rearrangement uses TRBV6-1 and TRBJ1-2; TRBD1 might be the D (6 bases). Per germline, CDR1 MNHNS and CDR2 SASEGT. V lost 0 bases to trimming and J lost 2 bases, with 22 bases between them. The CDR3 has 19 amino acids. CDR3 protein: CASSEAWGQANPLNYGYTF. The CDR3 DNA reads as TGTGCCAGCAGTGAAGCGTGGGGGCAGGCGAACCCCCTAAACTATGGCTACACCTTC.

The rearrangement links TRBV28 to TRBJ2-7; no definite D call. The CDR3 is 13 amino acids. CDR1 is MDHEN and CDR2 is SYDVKM in the germline V gene. The ends were cut back, 6 bases at V and 2 bases at J, with 11 bases in the middle. The CDR3 loop reads CASSHMGTYEQYF. DNA for the CDR3: TGTGCCAGCAGCCATATGGGAACCTACGAGCAGTACTTC.

The chain links TRBV5-1 to TRBJ2-2; no firm D call. Deletions cut 2 bases from V and 1 base from J, with 9 bases between. CDR3 length: 15 residues. The germline V gene encodes CDR1 SGHRS and CDR2 YFSETQ. The CDR3 DNA sequence: TGCGCCAGCAGCTTTTTACAGATGAACACCGGGGAGCTGTTTTTT. Translating gives CASSFLQMNTGELFF.

The chain links TRBV7-9 to TRBJ2-7; 10 nucleotides align to TRBD2. J gave up 4 bases and V 2 bases, and 2 bases lay outside the gene matches. Germline loops: CDR1 SEHNR, CDR2 FQNEAQ (reference sequence). The CDR3 has 14 residues. The chain's CDR3 is CASSLLTSGYEQYF. The CDR3 bases are TGTGCCAGCAGCTTACTGACTAGCGGGTACGAGCAGTACTTC.

This clone was detected only a few times. The chain couples TRBV24-1 to TRBJ1-5, with 8 bases identical to TRBD1. Germline-derived CDR1 and CDR2 are KGHDR and SFDVKD. Trimming cost V 6 bases and J 3 bases; bases outside gene matches: 3. The CDR3 consists of 14 residues. The CDR3 region has the DNA TGTGCCACCAGTAAGACAGGGGTCAATCAGCCCCAGCATTTT. Encoded protein: CATSKTGVNQPQHF.

The chain couples TRBV6-2 or TRBV6-3 to TRBJ2-2, with TRBD2 matching 12 bases. The CDR3 is 17 residues long. Trimming cost V 0 bases and J 6 bases; bases outside gene matches: 5. Looked up from germline, CDR1 is MNHEY and CDR2 is SVGEGT. The CDR3 sequence: CASSYSLLAGGPGELFF. As DNA, the CDR3 is TGTGCCAGCAGTTACTCGTTGCTAGCGGGGGGGCCCGGGGAGCTGTTTTTT.

This chain connects TRBV28 to TRBJ1-6; TRBD1 is a possible D gene (5 bases). V was cut by 5 bases and J by 10 bases, with 21 bases left in between. Looked up from germline, CDR1 is MDHEN and CDR2 is SYDVKM. The CDR3 is 16 amino acids. CDR3 amino acids: CASSLDTGAGFSPLHF. The CDR3 region has the DNA TGTGCCAGCAGTCTGGACACTGGGGCCGGTTTCTCACCCCTCCACTTT.